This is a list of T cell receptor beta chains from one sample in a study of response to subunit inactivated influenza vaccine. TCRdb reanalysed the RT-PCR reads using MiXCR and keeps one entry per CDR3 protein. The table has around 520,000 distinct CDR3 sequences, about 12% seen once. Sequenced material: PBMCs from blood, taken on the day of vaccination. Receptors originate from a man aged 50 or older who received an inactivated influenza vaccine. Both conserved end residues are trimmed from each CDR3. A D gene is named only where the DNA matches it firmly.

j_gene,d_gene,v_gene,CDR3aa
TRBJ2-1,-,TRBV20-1,SARDPGGHINEQF
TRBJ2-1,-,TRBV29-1,SVGGTSNEQF
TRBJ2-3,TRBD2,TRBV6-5,ASSNGLAGGDTQY
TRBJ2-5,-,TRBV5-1,ASSSNQETQY
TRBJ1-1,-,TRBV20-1,SARLVRGTEAF
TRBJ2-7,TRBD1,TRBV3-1,ASRGQGRGEQY
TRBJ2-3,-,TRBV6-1,ASTSPFTDTQY
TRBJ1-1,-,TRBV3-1,ASSQELLSSEAF
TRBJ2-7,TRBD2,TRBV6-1,ASRGAGSREGTYEQY
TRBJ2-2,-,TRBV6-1,ASTPRQGGTGELF